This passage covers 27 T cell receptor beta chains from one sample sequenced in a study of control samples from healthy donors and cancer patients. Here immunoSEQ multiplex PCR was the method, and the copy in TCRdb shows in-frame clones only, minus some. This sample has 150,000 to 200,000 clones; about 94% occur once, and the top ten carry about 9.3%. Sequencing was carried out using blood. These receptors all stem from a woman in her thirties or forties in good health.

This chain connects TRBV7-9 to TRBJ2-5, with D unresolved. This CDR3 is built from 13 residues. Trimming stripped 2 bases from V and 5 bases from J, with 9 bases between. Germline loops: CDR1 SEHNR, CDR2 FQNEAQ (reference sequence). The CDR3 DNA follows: TGTGCCAGCAGCTTAAGGACGTGGGAGACCCAGTACTTC. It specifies CASSLRTWETQYF.

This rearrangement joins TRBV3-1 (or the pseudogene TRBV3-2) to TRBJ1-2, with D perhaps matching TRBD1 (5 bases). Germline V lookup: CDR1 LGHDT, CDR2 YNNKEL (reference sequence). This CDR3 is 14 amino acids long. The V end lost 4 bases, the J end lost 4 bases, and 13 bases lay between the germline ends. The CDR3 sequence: CASSPFQGSYGYTF. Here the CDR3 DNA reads TGTGCCAGCAGCCCCTTCCAGGGTTCCTATGGCTACACCTTC.

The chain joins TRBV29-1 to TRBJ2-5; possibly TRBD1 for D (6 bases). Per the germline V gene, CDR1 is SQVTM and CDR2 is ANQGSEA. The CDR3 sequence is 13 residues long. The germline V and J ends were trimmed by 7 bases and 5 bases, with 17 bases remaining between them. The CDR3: CSGLGAGRETQYF. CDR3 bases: TGCAGCGGCCTGGGGGCAGGCCGGGAGACCCAGTACTTC.

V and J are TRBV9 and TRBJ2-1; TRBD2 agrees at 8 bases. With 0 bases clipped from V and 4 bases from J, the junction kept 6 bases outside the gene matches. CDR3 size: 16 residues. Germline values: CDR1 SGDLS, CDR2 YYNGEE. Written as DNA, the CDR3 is TGTGCCAGCAGCGTAGACGGGAGGGCGGGGTACAATGAGCAGTTCTTC. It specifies CASSVDGRAGYNEQFF.

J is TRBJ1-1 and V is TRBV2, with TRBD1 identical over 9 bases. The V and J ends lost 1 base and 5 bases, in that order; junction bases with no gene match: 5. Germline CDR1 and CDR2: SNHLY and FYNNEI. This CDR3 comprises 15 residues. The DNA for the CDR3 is TGTGCCAGCAGTGAAGAGGGGACAGGGATAACTGAAGCTTTCTTT. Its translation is CASSEEGTGITEAFF.

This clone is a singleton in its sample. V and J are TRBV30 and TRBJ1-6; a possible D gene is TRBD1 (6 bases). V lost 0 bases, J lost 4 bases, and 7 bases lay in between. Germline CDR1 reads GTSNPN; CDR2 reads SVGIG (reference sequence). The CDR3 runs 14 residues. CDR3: CAWSVGGYNSPLHF. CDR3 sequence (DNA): TGTGCCTGGAGTGTAGGGGGATATAATTCACCCCTCCACTTT.

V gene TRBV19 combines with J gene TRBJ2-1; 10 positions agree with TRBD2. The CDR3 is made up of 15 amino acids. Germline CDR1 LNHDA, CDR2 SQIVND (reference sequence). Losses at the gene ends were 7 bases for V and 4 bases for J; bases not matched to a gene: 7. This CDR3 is CASNVGTSVYNEQFF. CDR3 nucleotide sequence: TGTGCCAGTAACGTGGGGACTAGCGTTTACAATGAGCAGTTCTTC. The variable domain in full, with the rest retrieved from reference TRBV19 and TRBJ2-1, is DGGITQSPKYLFRKEGQNVTLSCEQNLNHDAMYWYRQDPGQGLRLIYYSQIVNDFQKGDIAEGYSVSREKKESFPLTVTSAQKNPTAFYLCASNVGTSVYNEQFFGPGTRLTVL.

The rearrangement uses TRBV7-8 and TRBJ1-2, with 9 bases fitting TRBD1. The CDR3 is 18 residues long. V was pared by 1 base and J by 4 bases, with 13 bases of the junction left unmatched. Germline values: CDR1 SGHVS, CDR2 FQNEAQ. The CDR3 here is CASSLVQTPGQGIYGYTF. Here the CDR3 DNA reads TGTGCCAGCAGCTTAGTTCAGACTCCGGGACAGGGAATCTATGGCTACACCTTC.

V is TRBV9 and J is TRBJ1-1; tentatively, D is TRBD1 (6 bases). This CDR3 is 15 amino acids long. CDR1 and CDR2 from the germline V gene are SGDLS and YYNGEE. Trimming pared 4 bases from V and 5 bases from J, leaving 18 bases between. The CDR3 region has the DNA TGTGCCAGCAGCTTCTCGGGGGGGCTGACGACTGAAGCTTTCTTT. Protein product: CASSFSGGLTTEAFF.

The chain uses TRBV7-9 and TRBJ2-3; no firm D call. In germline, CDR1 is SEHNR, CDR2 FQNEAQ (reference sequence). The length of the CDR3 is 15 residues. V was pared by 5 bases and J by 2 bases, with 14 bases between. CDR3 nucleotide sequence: TGTGCCAGCAGCCTACGGGTCCCTCCCACAGATACGCAGTATTTT. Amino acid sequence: CASSLRVPPTDTQYF. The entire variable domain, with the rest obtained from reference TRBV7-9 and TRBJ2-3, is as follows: DTGVSQNPRHKITKRGQNVTFRCDPISEHNRLYWYRQTLGQGPEFLTYFQNEAQLEKSRLLSDRFSAERPKGSFSTLEIQRTEQGDSAMYLCASSLRVPPTDTQYFGPGTRLTVL.

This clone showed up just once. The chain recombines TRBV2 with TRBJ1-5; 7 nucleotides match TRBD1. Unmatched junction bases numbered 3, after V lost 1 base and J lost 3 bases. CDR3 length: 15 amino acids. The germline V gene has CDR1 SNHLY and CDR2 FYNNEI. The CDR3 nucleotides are TGTGCCAGCAGTGAAGTCGACAGGGTCAATCAGCCCCAGCATTTT. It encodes CASSEVDRVNQPQHF.

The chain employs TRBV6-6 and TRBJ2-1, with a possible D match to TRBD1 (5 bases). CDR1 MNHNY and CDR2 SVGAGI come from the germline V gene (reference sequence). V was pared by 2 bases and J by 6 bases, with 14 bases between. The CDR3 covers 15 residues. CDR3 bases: TGTGCCAGCAGTTACGTAGGGGTCGGTACCAATGAGCAGTTCTTC. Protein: CASSYVGVGTNEQFF.

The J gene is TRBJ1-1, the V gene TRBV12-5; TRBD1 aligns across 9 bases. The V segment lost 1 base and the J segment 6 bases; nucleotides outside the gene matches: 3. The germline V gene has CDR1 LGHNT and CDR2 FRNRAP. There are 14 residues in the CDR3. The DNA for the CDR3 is TGTGCTAGTGGTTTGGGACAGGGGGGATCTGAAGCTTTCTTT. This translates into CASGLGQGGSEAFF.

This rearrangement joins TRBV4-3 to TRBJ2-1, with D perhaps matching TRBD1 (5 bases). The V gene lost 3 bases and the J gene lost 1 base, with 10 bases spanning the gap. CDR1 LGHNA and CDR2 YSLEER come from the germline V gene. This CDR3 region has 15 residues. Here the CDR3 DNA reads TGCGCCAGCAGCCAGAGACAGACATCCTACAATGAGCAGTTCTTC. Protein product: CASSQRQTSYNEQFF.

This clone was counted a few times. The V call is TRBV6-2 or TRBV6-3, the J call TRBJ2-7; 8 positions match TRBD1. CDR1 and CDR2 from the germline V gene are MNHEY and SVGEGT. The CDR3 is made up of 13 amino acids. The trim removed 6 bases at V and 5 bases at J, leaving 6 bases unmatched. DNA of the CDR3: TGTGCCAGCAGCTCCAGGGGGCCGGACGAGCAGTACTTC. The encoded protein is CASSSRGPDEQYF.

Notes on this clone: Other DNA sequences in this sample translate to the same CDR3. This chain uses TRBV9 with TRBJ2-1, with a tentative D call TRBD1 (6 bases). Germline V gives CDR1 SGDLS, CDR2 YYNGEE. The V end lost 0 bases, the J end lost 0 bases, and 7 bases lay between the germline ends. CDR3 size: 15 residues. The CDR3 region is CASSVEDSSYNEQFF. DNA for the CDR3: TGTGCCAGCAGCGTAGAGGACAGCTCCTACAATGAGCAGTTCTTC. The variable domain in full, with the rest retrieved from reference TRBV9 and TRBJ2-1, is DSGVTQTPKHLITATGQRVTLRCSPRSGDLSVYWYQQSLDQGLQFLIQYYNGEERAKGNILERFSAQQFPDLHSELNLSSLELGDSALYFCASSVEDSSYNEQFFGPGTRLTVL.

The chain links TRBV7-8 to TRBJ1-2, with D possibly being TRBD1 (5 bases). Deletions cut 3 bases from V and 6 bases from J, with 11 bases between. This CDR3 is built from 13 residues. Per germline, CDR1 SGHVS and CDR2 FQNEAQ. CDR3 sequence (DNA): TGTGCCAGCAGCTTCGACAGTATTAATGGCTACACCTTC. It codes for CASSFDSINGYTF.

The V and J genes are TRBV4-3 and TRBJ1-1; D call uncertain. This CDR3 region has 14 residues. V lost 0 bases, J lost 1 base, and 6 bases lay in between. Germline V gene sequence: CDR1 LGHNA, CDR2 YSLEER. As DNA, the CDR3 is TGCGCCAGCAGCCAAGATCTAAGGAACACTGAAGCTTTCTTT. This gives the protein CASSQDLRNTEAFF.

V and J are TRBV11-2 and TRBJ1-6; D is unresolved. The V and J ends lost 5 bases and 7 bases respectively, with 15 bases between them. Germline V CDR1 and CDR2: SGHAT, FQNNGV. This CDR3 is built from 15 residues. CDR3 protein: CASSPEPGENSPLHF. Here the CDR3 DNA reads TGTGCCAGCAGCCCGGAGCCAGGAGAGAATTCACCCCTCCACTTT. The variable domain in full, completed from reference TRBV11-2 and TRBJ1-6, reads EAGVAQSPRYKIIEKRQSVAFWCNPISGHATLYWYQQILGQGPKLLIQFQNNGVVDDSQLPKDRFSAERLKGVDSTLKIQPAKLEDSAVYLCASSPEPGENSPLHFGNGTRLTVT.

The CDR3 DNA is TGTGCCAGCAGTTTCAGGGGATCCAGGATTGATACGCAGTATTTT. This codes for CASSFRGSRIDTQYF. This chain connects TRBV27 to TRBJ2-3; the D gene is possibly TRBD1 (6 bases). The germline V gene has CDR1 MNHEY and CDR2 SMNVEV (reference sequence). The CDR3 covers 15 residues. V lost 3 bases and J 6 bases, leaving 16 bases between the germline ends.

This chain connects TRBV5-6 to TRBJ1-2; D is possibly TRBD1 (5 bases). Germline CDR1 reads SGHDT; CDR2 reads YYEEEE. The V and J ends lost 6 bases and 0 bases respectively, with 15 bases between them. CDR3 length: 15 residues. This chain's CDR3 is CASIQDSTTNYGYTF. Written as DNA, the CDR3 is TGTGCCAGCATCCAAGACAGCACTACTAACTATGGCTACACCTTC.

The CDR3 sequence is CASSFWPRERNEQFF. The DNA of the CDR3 is TGTGCCAGCAGCTTCTGGCCCAGGGAGCGGAATGAGCAGTTCTTC. The chain joins TRBV7-2 to TRBJ2-1; D may correspond to TRBD1 or TRBD2 (5 bases each). This CDR3 has 15 residues. V was trimmed by 3 bases and J by 7 bases, leaving 16 bases between them. Germline lookup yields CDR1 SGHTA and CDR2 FQGNSA.

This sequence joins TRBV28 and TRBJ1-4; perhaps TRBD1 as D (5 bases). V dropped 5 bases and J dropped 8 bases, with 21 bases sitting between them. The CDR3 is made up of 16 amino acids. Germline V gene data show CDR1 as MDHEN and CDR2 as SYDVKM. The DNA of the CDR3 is TGTGCCAGCAGTCCCCCGTCGGGGGGAGTTAGGGAAAAACTGTTTTTT. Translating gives CASSPPSGGVREKLFF.

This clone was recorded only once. The CDR3 DNA sequence: TGTGCCAGCAGACGACTAGCGGGCGGAAAAGATACGCAGTATTTT. Protein: CASRRLAGGKDTQYF. The chain employs TRBV27 and TRBJ2-3; 10 positions agree with TRBD2. Losses at the gene ends were 6 bases for V and 5 bases for J; bases not matched to a gene: 8. The CDR3 covers 15 residues. In germline, CDR1 is MNHEY, CDR2 SMNVEV (reference sequence).

CDR3 protein: CASSWGGGETQYF. In DNA, the CDR3 is TGTGCCAGCAGCTGGGGGGGCGGGGAGACCCAGTACTTC. The rearrangement joins TRBV5-4 to TRBJ2-5, with D perhaps matching TRBD2 (7 bases). The CDR3 spans 13 residues. Trimming took off 3 bases at V and 5 bases at J, with 11 bases between the two ends. Germline V CDR1 and CDR2: SGHNT, YYREEE (reference sequence).

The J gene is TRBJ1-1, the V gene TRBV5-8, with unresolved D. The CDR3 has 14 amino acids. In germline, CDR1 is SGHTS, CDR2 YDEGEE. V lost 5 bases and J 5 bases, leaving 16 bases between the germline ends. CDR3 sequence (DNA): TGTGCCAGCAGGACTGTCAGGATGGGGACTGAAGCTTTCTTT. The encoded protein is CASRTVRMGTEAFF.

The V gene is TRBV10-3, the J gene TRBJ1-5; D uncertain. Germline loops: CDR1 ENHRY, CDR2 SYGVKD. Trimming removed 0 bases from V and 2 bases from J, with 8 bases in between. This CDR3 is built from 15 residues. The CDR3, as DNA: TGTGCCATCAGTGAGTCGGGCGACCGCAATCAGCCCCAGCATTTT. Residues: CAISESGDRNQPQHF.